This record concerns one T cell receptor (beta chain) sequence. The sample belongs to a study of T cell responses to AZD1222 COVID-19 vaccine. Study-level background: The analysis combined second doses at about 4 or about 12 weeks.

There are 14 residues in the CDR3. V was cut by 7 bases and J by 2 bases, with 15 bases left in between. The germline V gene encodes CDR1 MNHEY and CDR2 SMNVEV (reference sequence). Assay: immunoSEQ multiplex PCR; the TCRdb copy retains only in-frame clones and omits some. The sample includes about 110,000 clones, roughly nine tenths of them seen just once. The receptor's source is an adult in good health. Sequences were derived from peripheral blood, sampled on day 0 of AZD1222 vaccination. The chain combines TRBV27 with TRBJ2-7, with D possibly matching TRBD1 (5 bases). The CDR3 spells CASTPVAGPYEQYF. The CDR3 DNA sequence: TGTGCCAGCACCCCCGTCGCAGGGCCCTACGAGCAGTACTTC.